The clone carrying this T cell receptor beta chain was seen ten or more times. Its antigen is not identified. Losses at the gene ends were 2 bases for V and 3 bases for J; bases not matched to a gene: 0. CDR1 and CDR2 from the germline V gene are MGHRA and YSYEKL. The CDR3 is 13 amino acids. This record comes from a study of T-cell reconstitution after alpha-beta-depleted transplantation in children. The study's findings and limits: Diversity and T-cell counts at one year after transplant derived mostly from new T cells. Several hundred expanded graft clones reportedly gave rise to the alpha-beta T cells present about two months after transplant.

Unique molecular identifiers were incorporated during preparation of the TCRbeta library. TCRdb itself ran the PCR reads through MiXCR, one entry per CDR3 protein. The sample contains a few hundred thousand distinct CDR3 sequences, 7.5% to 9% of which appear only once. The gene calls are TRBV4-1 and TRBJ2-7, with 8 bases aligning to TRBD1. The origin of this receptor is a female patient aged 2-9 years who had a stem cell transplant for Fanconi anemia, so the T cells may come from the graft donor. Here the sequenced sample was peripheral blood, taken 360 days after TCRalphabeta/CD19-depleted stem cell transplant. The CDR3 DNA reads TGCGCCAGCAGCCAAACAGGGGGCTACGAGCAGTACTTC. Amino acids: CASSQTGGYEQYF.